A selection of T cell receptor beta chains follows, all from one sample in a study of shared clonotypes between healthy human individuals. Assay: immunoSEQ multiplex PCR; the TCRdb copy retains only in-frame clones and omits some. The sample contains about 2.3 million clones, 80% to 95% of which appear only once. Sequenced material: naive CD4+ T cells from PBMCs. These receptors originate from a young man in good health. Some clones in this sample may be carry-over from other donors' samples. CDR3s include the opening cysteine and the closing phenylalanine or tryptophan. The D gene is left open where the match is weak. The size field is filled for only some rows; it gives once, few, many or a size class.

D gene,V gene,J gene,clone size,CDR3 protein,CDR3 DNA
.,TRBV5-5,TRBJ2-1,.,CASSLETHEQFF,TGTGCCAGCAGCTTGGAGACCCATGAGCAGTTCTTC
.,TRBV4-2,TRBJ2-3,.,CASSTTGPDTQYF,TGTGCCAGCAGCACAACAGGCCCAGATACGCAGTATTTT
TRBD1,TRBV25-1,TRBJ2-5,once,CASSAHRDRARETQYF,TGTGCCAGCAGTGCCCATAGGGACAGGGCGAGGGAGACCCAGTACTTC
TRBD1,TRBV18,TRBJ2-7,.,CASSAGQGAYEQYF,TGTGCCAGCTCGGCGGGACAGGGGGCCTACGAGCAGTACTTC
.,TRBV19,TRBJ1-4,.,CASSPAGAATNEKLFF,TGTGCCAGTAGTCCCGCGGGAGCGGCAACTAATGAAAAACTGTTTTTT
.,TRBV28,TRBJ1-2,.,CASSLPGIDYGYTF,TGTGCCAGCAGTTTACCAGGGATCGACTATGGCTACACCTTC
TRBD1,TRBV4-3,TRBJ2-7,.,CASSQMGQSYEQYF,TGCGCCAGCAGCCAAATGGGACAGTCCTACGAGCAGTACTTC
.,TRBV2,TRBJ2-2,.,CASRADGHTGELFF,TGTGCCAGCAGGGCGGACGGTCACACCGGGGAGCTGTTTTTT
TRBD2,TRBV9,TRBJ2-1,.,CASSVAGTSDEQFF,TGTGCCAGCAGCGTAGCCGGGACTAGCGATGAGCAGTTCTTC
TRBD1,TRBV5-6,TRBJ1-1,.,CASSPLGRGQGTEAFF,TGTGCCAGCAGCCCGCTGGGGAGGGGGCAGGGCACTGAAGCTTTCTTT
TRBD2,TRBV7-9,TRBJ2-1,.,CASRRGLAGVFEQFF,TGTGCCAGCAGGCGTGGACTAGCGGGAGTCTTTGAGCAGTTCTTC